The clone carrying this T cell receptor beta chain was found a few times. Its target is not known. The sample is drawn from a study of cytomegalovirus exposure and HLA in healthy donors. Overall study context: In an early release, HLA-typed donors contributed some 80 million unique TCR sequences. Overall study results and limits: A later analysis by the authors found several of the most significant clusters apparently linked to common viral pathogens. In a later analysis, the majority of CMV-associated beta chains seemingly showed HLA restriction. The study reported that TCR beta sequences accurately predicted HLA-A and HLA-B alleles in most subjects.

Trimming cost V 4 bases and J 4 bases, with 11 bases left between them. The CDR3 has 14 residues. Per germline, CDR1 MDHEN and CDR2 SYDVKM. With 60 Vbeta and 13 Jbeta primers, the PCR was carried out. Clones were sequenced by immunoSEQ multiplex PCR, and TCRdb holds only the in-frame ones, with some missing. Found here are about 150,000 clones, around 78% of them singletons; the top ten hold 3.1%. The chain combines TRBV28 with TRBJ2-4, with D tentatively TRBD2 (6 bases). The sequence came from a woman aged 45-65 years in good health and CMV-seropositive. What was sequenced was PBMCs. The chain's CDR3 is CASSWRRGKNIQYF. CDR3 sequence (DNA): TGTGCCAGCAGTTGGAGGAGGGGTAAAAACATTCAGTACTTC.